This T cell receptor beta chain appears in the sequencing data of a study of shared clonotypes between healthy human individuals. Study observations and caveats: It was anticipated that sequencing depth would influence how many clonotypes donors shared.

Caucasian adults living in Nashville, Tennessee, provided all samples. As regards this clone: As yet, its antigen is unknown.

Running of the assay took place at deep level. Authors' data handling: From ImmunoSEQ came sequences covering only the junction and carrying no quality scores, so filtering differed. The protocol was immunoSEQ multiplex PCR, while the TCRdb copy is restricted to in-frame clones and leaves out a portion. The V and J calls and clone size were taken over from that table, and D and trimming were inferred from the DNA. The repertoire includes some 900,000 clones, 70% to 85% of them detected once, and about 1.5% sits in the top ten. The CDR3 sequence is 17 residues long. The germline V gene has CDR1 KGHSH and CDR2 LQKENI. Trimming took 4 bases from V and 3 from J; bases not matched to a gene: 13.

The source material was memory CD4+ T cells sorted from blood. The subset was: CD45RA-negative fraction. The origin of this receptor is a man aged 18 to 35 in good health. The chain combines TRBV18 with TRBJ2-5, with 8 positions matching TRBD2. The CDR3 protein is CASSLFSGGTVKETQYF. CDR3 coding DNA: TGTGCCAGCTCACTCTTCTCGGGGGGGACCGTAAAAGAGACCCAGTACTTC.